The present T cell receptor (beta chain) was sequenced within a study of a mutant IDH1 vaccine in newly diagnosed glioma. Study details: Either 4-6 weeks after radiotherapy alone or alongside temozolomide, vaccination was begun. Treated patients comprised 62.5% males and around 40% females, mean age around 40 years.

Regarding this clone: Its antigen is unidentified.

Whole-study results and caveats: Pseudoprogression appeared unlinked to shifts in leading peripheral T cell clonotypes.

Time point denoted: week 5, during vaccination. Each dose of the vaccine consisted of 300 ug of mutant IDH1 20-mer peptide, with topical imiquimod. Per germline, CDR1 MDHEN and CDR2 SYDVKM. The CDR3 spans 18 residues. Deletions cut 3 bases from V and 3 bases from J, with 20 bases between. Generated by immunoSEQ multiplex PCR, the TCRdb table keeps only in-frame clones and is missing some. The data show about 42,000 clones, 80% to 90% seen once. The material sequenced was PBMCs, taken from a glioma patient whose treatment included an IDH1 peptide vaccine. The sequence came from a man between 40 and 49 years old with glioma. The chain carries TRBV28 and TRBJ1-4; D uncertain. The CDR3 region has the DNA TGTGCCAGCAGTTTTCCCCAGCTGGGTGGGGAGTCTAATGAAAAACTGTTTTTT. It translates to CASSFPQLGGESNEKLFF. The variable domain in full, completed from reference TRBV28 and TRBJ1-4, reads DVKVTQSSRYLVKRTGEKVFLECVQDMDHENMFWYRQDPGLGLRLIYFSYDVKMKEKGDIPEGYSVSREKKERFSLILESASTNQTSMYLCASSFPQLGGESNEKLFFGSGTQLSVL.